A selection of T cell receptor beta chains follows, all from one sample in a study of T cell responses to AZD1222 COVID-19 vaccine. TCRdb's copy holds only in-frame clones and misses some; the assay was immunoSEQ multiplex PCR. The sample holds some 82,000 clones, approximately 90% seen once. The input for sequencing was peripheral blood, taken on day 0 of AZD1222 vaccination. The source is an adult in good health. The CDR3 runs from the conserved cysteine through the conserved F or W. D genes are given only for firm matches.

v_gene	d_gene	j_gene	len	CDR3aa
TRBV27	TRBD1	TRBJ2-1	13	CASSRTGWDEQFF
TRBV7-9	NA	TRBJ2-2	14	CASSLSPSAGELFF
TRBV11-3	TRBD1	TRBJ1-5	16	CAIEPIAPQGLSAPAF
TRBV3-1/TRBV3-2	NA	TRBJ2-1	18	CASSQPPGRANSYNEQFF
TRBV3-1/TRBV3-2	NA	TRBJ2-2	18	CASSQGGMGGAGTGELFF
TRBV4-1	NA	TRBJ1-5	15	CASSQAGVSNQPQHF
TRBV5-1	NA	TRBJ1-4	15	CASRNSGRVREKLFF
TRBV11-3	TRBD1	TRBJ1-3	17	CASSPTGTASSGNTIYF
TRBV2	NA	TRBJ1-2	16	CASSGGENSGSDGYTF
TRBV5-1	NA	TRBJ1-1	12	CASSLDRGEAFF
TRBV6-1	NA	TRBJ1-5	13	CASSERGSQPQHF
TRBV10-1	NA	TRBJ1-1	12	CASSDTHTEAFF
TRBV12-3/TRBV12-4	NA	TRBJ1-1	13	CASSLVGYTEAFF
TRBV27	TRBD1	TRBJ2-1	14	CASSLGQVVVEQFF
TRBV27	NA	TRBJ1-2	17	CASSLSVLSGLLYGYTF
TRBV3-1/TRBV3-2	NA	TRBJ1-6	14	CASSQARQVSPLHF
TRBV6-5	TRBD2	TRBJ2-1	15	CASSRTSGAYNEQFF
TRBV7-9	TRBD1	TRBJ2-7	14	CASSKTGGSYEQYF
TRBV5-1	TRBD1	TRBJ2-7	15	CASSLPMTGFGEQYF
TRBV28	NA	TRBJ1-4	15	CASSFRGSTNEKLFF